What follows describes a single TCR beta chain. No antigen is known for it. The sample holds no much larger clone one base away, and base qualities are not on file. TCR CDR3 regions were amplified from genomic DNA by multiplex PCR using the deep immunoSEQ assay. Genomic DNA extracted from each cell subset was distributed evenly over all wells of several immunoSEQ 96-well plates, and each plate served as one replicate. Each replicate PCR for sorted subsets received roughly 0.2 ug genomic DNA, equal to about 30,000 T cell genomes. The purified libraries were quantified using a Qubit 3.0 fluorometer, sized with a Bioanalyzer 2100, and then quantified again using the KAPA Library Quantification kit. Every immunoSEQ 96-well plate was sequenced on a separate single-read 150-cycle Illumina NextSeq 550 flow cell. As for how the authors treated the data: Because the immunoSEQ output included only junctional sequences and no quality scores, the filtering could not be the same as the filtering used for full-length reads. To assign V/J genes and CDR3, sequences were annotated using PyIR, a Python wrapper for IgBLAST v1.9, with IMGT germline references. Reads with weak V/J assignments (E-value above 1e-6), missing CDR3, stop codons, out-of-frame junctions, or ambiguous translated residues were removed. V3J clonotypes were defined as sequences sharing an identical inferred V gene, J gene, and CDR3 amino acid sequence. The percentage overlap between two repertoires was calculated by dividing the number of shared unique clonotypes by the size of the smaller repertoire. RTK rarefaction, the Chao1 estimator, and Recon v2.1 estimates of unobserved clonotypes were used to assess repertoire richness. Generation probabilities were computed with OLGA for all TCRbeta clonotypes obtained by the gDNA method from four donors. TCRdb carries this immuneACCESS record with in-frame sequences only. Its versions omit some clonotypes, under half of them owing to an unresolved V gene in the studies checked, with the rest unexplained. Clone size and V and J calls were adopted from that table, with D and trimming inferred from the DNA. The sample table lists around 2.3 million clones, 90% to 96% of them with a count of one. The ten largest make up around 0.13% of the sample.

The entry originates in a study of shared clonotypes between healthy human individuals (dated by TCRdb to the early 2020s). Some background on the complete study: The cohort included three men and two women between 18 and 49 years of age. For each donor, CD4 naive and CD4 memory were each run on three plates, CD8 naive on two plates, and CD8 memory on one plate. Blood TCR repertoires of roughly five healthy adults were deeply sequenced to estimate repertoire size and the extent of clonotype sharing between individuals. To increase sequencing depth and limit assay-specific biases, different laboratories used diverse techniques to prepare libraries and sequence TCR repertoires. Between about 0.8 and 9 billion PBMCs per donor were obtained by leukapheresis. Paper-wide results and their limitations: Incomplete sequencing was indicated by rarefaction of sorted-subset datasets, despite the large sequencing depth. Pairwise subsampling indicated that sequencing depth was expected to affect the degree of clonotype sharing among donors. Sampling was limited to blood, and TCR repertoires in tissue likely differ from TCR repertoires in blood. Naive subsets generally had larger estimated clonotype richness than memory subsets did. Across a handful of donors, around 5.4% of naive CD4, roughly 3.5% of naive CD8, approximately 2.5% of memory CD4, and 0.3% to 0.45% of memory CD8 clonotypes were shared. Compared with non-shared clonotypes, clonotypes shared by all four sorted-subset donors had higher generation probabilities. Because the study included only a small number of donors, the genetic and exposure-history diversity represented was limited.

V loses 1 base of germline sequence and J loses 0 bases, and the interval between the two ends is 9 bases. From the germline V gene, CDR1 is MGHDK and CDR2 is SYGVNS. Inclusive of the bounding cysteine and phenylalanine, the CDR3 is 15 residues long. The read is trimmed to its CDR3 DNA, 45 bases read in frame from base 1. Donors were healthy HIV-negative adults with no recently reported acute infections or vaccinations. All donors were Caucasian adults living in Nashville, Tennessee, USA. CD4+ T cells were enriched by magnetic negative selection; naive cells were then positively selected on CD45RA, and the negative fraction formed the memory subset. After blood collection by leukapheresis, PBMCs were isolated using Ficoll-Histopaque density gradient centrifugation and then cryopreserved in the vapor phase of liquid nitrogen. Purity and quantity of every magnetically sorted T cell population were checked by analytical flow cytometry. Genomic DNA was isolated from every sorted fraction and measured by UV absorbance on a Nanodrop 2000c.

Material for sequencing was naive CD4+ T cells sorted from blood. Sample cell subset or site, as interpreted from the label and publication: CD45RA+ positively selected. The clonotype was recovered from a man younger than 30 in good health. Recombination joined TRBV25-1 with TRBJ2-5; the D gene identity is not certain. The nucleotides read TGTGCCAGCAGTGAATCCGAACACCACCAAGAGACCCAGTACTTC. It is translated as CASSESEHHQETQYF.